This is a list of T cell receptor beta chains from one sample in a study of OX40 agonist ivuxolimab in advanced cancers. Only in-frame clones appear in the TCRdb table, and some are missing; sequencing was by immunoSEQ multiplex PCR. The sample has tens of thousands of clones, about 85% seen once. The material was CD4+ or CD8+ T cells sorted from blood, obtained in a trial of the OX40 agonist ivuxolimab. The receptor set was obtained from an adult with an advanced solid tumor such as melanoma, head and neck, liver or kidney cancer. CDR3s include the opening cysteine and the closing phenylalanine or tryptophan. Fields, in order: J gene, D gene, clone size, V gene, CDR3 protein, CDR3 DNA. The D gene is left open where the match is weak. Where a row states a size, it is once, few, many or the class of an expanded clone; other rows omit it.

j_call: TRBJ2-2
d_call: .
clone_size: .
v_call: TRBV27
cdr3_aa: CASSSMGPQVGSGELFF
cdr3_nt: TGTGCCAGCAGTTCTATGGGCCCCCAGGTCGGGTCCGGGGAGCTGTTTTTT

j_call: TRBJ2-5
d_call: TRBD2
clone_size: .
v_call: TRBV5-1
cdr3_aa: CASSLASARAGGETQYF
cdr3_nt: TGCGCCAGCAGCTTGGCATCCGCCAGAGCGGGGGGGGAGACCCAGTACTTC

j_call: TRBJ2-5
d_call: TRBD2
clone_size: .
v_call: TRBV7-2
cdr3_aa: CASSSAGGMKTQYF
cdr3_nt: TGTGCCAGCAGCTCCGCGGGAGGGATGAAGACCCAGTACTTC

j_call: TRBJ1-3
d_call: TRBD1
clone_size: .
v_call: TRBV5-6
cdr3_aa: CASSPGQGYTIYF
cdr3_nt: TGTGCCAGCAGCCCGGGACAGGGGTACACCATATATTTT

j_call: TRBJ2-3
d_call: TRBD1
clone_size: once
v_call: TRBV27
cdr3_aa: CASSSTGGIDTQYF
cdr3_nt: TGTGCCAGCAGTTCGACAGGGGGCATAGATACGCAGTATTTT

j_call: TRBJ2-1
d_call: .
clone_size: .
v_call: TRBV20-1
cdr3_aa: CSARGRDEQFF
cdr3_nt: TGCAGTGCTAGAGGGAGGGATGAGCAGTTCTTC

j_call: TRBJ2-1
d_call: TRBD2
clone_size: .
v_call: TRBV11-2
cdr3_aa: CASSLDIASGRGEQFF
cdr3_nt: TGTGCCAGCAGCTTAGATATCGCTAGCGGGAGGGGTGAGCAGTTCTTC

j_call: TRBJ2-7
d_call: .
clone_size: .
v_call: TRBV13
cdr3_aa: CASSSRELQLHEQYF
cdr3_nt: TGTGCCAGCAGCTCCCGGGAGCTACAGCTACACGAGCAGTACTTC

j_call: TRBJ1-2
d_call: .
clone_size: few
v_call: TRBV4-1
cdr3_aa: CASSHGTGLDYGYTF
cdr3_nt: TGCGCCAGCAGCCACGGGACGGGGTTGGACTATGGCTACACCTTC

j_call: TRBJ2-1
d_call: .
clone_size: .
v_call: TRBV10-3
cdr3_aa: CAISAQVVDSNEQFF
cdr3_nt: TGTGCCATCAGTGCTCAGGTGGTGGATTCCAATGAGCAGTTCTTC

j_call: TRBJ1-4
d_call: .
clone_size: once
v_call: TRBV7-2
cdr3_aa: CASSLLQGSEKLFF
cdr3_nt: TGTGCCAGCAGCTTATTACAGGGATCCGAAAAACTGTTTTTT

j_call: TRBJ1-5
d_call: TRBD1
clone_size: .
v_call: TRBV28
cdr3_aa: CASSADRGRRQPQHF
cdr3_nt: TGTGCCAGCAGCGCAGACAGGGGGCGAAGGCAGCCCCAGCATTTT

j_call: TRBJ2-2
d_call: .
clone_size: .
v_call: TRBV5-1
cdr3_aa: CASSYDPGTHTGELFF
cdr3_nt: TGCGCCAGCAGCTACGACCCCGGGACTCACACCGGGGAGCTGTTTTTT

j_call: TRBJ1-1
d_call: .
clone_size: .
v_call: TRBV6-1
cdr3_aa: CASSSQAGWNTEAFF
cdr3_nt: TGTGCCAGCAGCTCCCAGGCAGGGTGGAACACTGAAGCTTTCTTT

j_call: TRBJ2-1
d_call: .
clone_size: .
v_call: TRBV6-5
cdr3_aa: CASSLTGTKTYNEQFF
cdr3_nt: TGTGCCAGCAGTTTGACCGGGACAAAAACCTACAATGAGCAGTTCTTC

j_call: TRBJ2-5
d_call: .
clone_size: .
v_call: TRBV7-9
cdr3_aa: CASSSETGVETQYF
cdr3_nt: TGTGCCAGCAGCTCCGAGACAGGAGTCGAGACCCAGTACTTC

j_call: TRBJ1-2
d_call: .
clone_size: .
v_call: TRBV28
cdr3_aa: CASSFRNYGYTF
cdr3_nt: TGTGCCAGCAGTTTCAGGAACTATGGCTACACCTTC

j_call: TRBJ2-7
d_call: TRBD1
clone_size: .
v_call: TRBV4-1
cdr3_aa: CASRGQGRNEQYF
cdr3_nt: TGCGCCAGCAGGGGACAGGGCCGGAACGAGCAGTACTTC

j_call: TRBJ1-3
d_call: TRBD1
clone_size: .
v_call: TRBV4-2
cdr3_aa: CASSLRTGTGLRTGNTIYF
cdr3_nt: TGTGCCAGCAGCCTCCGGACAGGGACGGGGCTTAGAACTGGAAACACCATATATTTT

j_call: TRBJ2-3
d_call: TRBD2
clone_size: .
v_call: TRBV7-9
cdr3_aa: CASSPTSGRLKGTDTQYF
cdr3_nt: TGTGCCAGCAGCCCGACTAGCGGGAGATTGAAGGGAACAGATACGCAGTATTTT

j_call: TRBJ2-2
d_call: .
clone_size: .
v_call: TRBV28
cdr3_aa: CASIANTGELFF
cdr3_nt: TGTGCCAGCATCGCGAACACCGGGGAGCTGTTTTTT

j_call: TRBJ2-2
d_call: .
clone_size: .
v_call: TRBV6-5
cdr3_aa: CASSPGRAAGELFF
cdr3_nt: TGTGCCAGCAGCCCCGGGAGAGCTGCCGGGGAGCTGTTTTTT

j_call: TRBJ1-4
d_call: .
clone_size: .
v_call: TRBV5-5
cdr3_aa: CASSLVAGNEKLFF
cdr3_nt: TGTGCCAGCAGCTTGGTTGCAGGGAATGAAAAACTGTTTTTT

j_call: TRBJ2-7
d_call: TRBD2
clone_size: .
v_call: TRBV5-1
cdr3_aa: CASSPTSGGYEQYF
cdr3_nt: TGCGCCAGCAGCCCCACTAGCGGTGGCTACGAGCAGTACTTC

j_call: TRBJ2-2
d_call: TRBD2
clone_size: .
v_call: TRBV6-6
cdr3_aa: CASSVTSSTGELFF
cdr3_nt: TGTGCCAGCAGTGTGACTAGCAGCACCGGGGAGCTGTTTTTT

j_call: TRBJ1-6
d_call: .
clone_size: few
v_call: TRBV28
cdr3_aa: CASRQEPEGGSPLHF
cdr3_nt: TGTGCCAGCAGACAAGAACCAGAGGGCGGCTCACCCCTCCACTTT

j_call: TRBJ2-1
d_call: .
clone_size: .
v_call: TRBV7-9
cdr3_aa: CASIRTNGDEQFF
cdr3_nt: TGTGCCAGCATCAGAACGAACGGTGATGAGCAGTTCTTC

j_call: TRBJ1-1
d_call: .
clone_size: .
v_call: TRBV21-1
cdr3_aa: CASSKADRDNTEAFF
cdr3_nt: TGTGCCAGCAGCAAAGCGGACAGGGATAACACTGAAGCTTTCTTT

j_call: TRBJ1-5
d_call: .
clone_size: few
v_call: TRBV7-9
cdr3_aa: CASSHLNQPQHF
cdr3_nt: TGTGCCAGCAGCCACCTTAATCAGCCCCAGCATTTT

j_call: TRBJ1-4
d_call: .
clone_size: .
v_call: TRBV5-1
cdr3_aa: CASSLRWGEKLFF
cdr3_nt: TGCGCCAGCAGCTTGAGATGGGGTGAAAAACTGTTTTTT

j_call: TRBJ1-2
d_call: TRBD1
clone_size: .
v_call: TRBV15
cdr3_aa: CATSREKGGGYGYTF
cdr3_nt: TGTGCCACCAGCAGAGAAAAAGGGGGCGGGTATGGCTACACCTTC

j_call: TRBJ2-7
d_call: TRBD1
clone_size: .
v_call: TRBV6-5
cdr3_aa: CASSYGQGNYEQYF
cdr3_nt: TGTGCCAGCAGTTACGGACAGGGGAACTACGAGCAGTACTTC

j_call: TRBJ2-7
d_call: .
clone_size: .
v_call: TRBV10-2
cdr3_aa: CASKEPLLGRGYEQYF
cdr3_nt: TGCGCCAGCAAGGAACCCTTGTTGGGAAGGGGGTACGAGCAGTACTTC